What follows is one T cell receptor beta chain and its context. Its target is not known. Single viable CD3+CD4+CD8-CD45RO+ cells were sorted as the memory CD4+ T cells. CD4+ T cells were isolated by positive magnetic selection. With 1 base removed from V and 8 bases from J, the gap between germline ends came to 17 bases. CDR3 size: 15 residues. Germline loops: CDR1 SNHLY, CDR2 FYNNEI. This entry comes from a study of memory CD4+ T cells and cytomegalovirus serostatus. In the study overall: Healthy Belgian adult donors included about 10 CMV-positive and approximately 25 CMV-negative people. General study points: CD4+ memory repertoires contained about 40% of the roughly 160 reported CMV TCRbeta sequences.

Per the authors' pipeline: Out-of-frame sequences were removed, leaving 2,204,828 distinct TCRbeta sequences. Method: immunoSEQ multiplex PCR; TCRdb's copy keeps in-frame clones and lacks some. V and J calls and clone size follow that table, whereas D and trimming were derived from the DNA. The data show about 52,000 clones, with around four fifths seen just once and over 0.65% held by the top ten. The sample consisted of memory CD4+ T cells from blood. This receptor was taken from an adult in good health and CMV-seronegative. The rearrangement uses TRBV2 and TRBJ1-1, with a weak D call TRBD1 (5 bases). The CDR3 DNA reads TGTGCCAGCAGTGAAGAGGGGTTGGCGGGAAGCGAAGCTTTCTTT. Its protein is CASSEEGLAGSEAFF.